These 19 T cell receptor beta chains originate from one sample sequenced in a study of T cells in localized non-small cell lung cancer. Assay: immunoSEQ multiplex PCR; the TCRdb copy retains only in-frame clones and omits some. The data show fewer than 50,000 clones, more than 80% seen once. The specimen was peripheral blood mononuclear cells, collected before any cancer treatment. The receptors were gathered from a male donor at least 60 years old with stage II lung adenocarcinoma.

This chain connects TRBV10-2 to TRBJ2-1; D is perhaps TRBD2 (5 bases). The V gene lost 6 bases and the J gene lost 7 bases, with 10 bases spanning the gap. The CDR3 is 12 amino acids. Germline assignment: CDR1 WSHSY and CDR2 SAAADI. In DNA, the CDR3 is TGCGCCAGCAGAAGGCCGGGAAATGAGCAGTTCTTC. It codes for CASRRPGNEQFF.

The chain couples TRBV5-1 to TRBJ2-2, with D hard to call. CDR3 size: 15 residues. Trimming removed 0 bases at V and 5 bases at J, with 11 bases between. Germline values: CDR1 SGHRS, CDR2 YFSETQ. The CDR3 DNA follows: TGCGCCAGCAGCTTGGACACGGGCGGAACCGGGGAGCTGTTTTTT. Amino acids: CASSLDTGGTGELFF.

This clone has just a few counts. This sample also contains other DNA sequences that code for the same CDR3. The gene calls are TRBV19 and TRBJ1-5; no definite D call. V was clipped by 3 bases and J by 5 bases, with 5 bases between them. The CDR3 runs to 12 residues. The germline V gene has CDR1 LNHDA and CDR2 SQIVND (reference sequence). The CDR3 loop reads CASSIRDQPQHF. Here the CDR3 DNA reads TGTGCCAGTAGTATCCGGGATCAGCCCCAGCATTTT.

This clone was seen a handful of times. The CDR3 coding sequence is TGTGCCAGCAGCACCCCACAGGCGAGAAAAGCTTTCTTT. It translates to CASSTPQARKAFF. V and J are TRBV7-8 and TRBJ1-1; weak D call: TRBD1 (5 bases). Trimming shortened V by 5 bases and J by 9 bases, and 16 bases separated the two germline ends. Germline V lookup: CDR1 SGHVS, CDR2 FQNEAQ. The CDR3 runs to 13 residues.

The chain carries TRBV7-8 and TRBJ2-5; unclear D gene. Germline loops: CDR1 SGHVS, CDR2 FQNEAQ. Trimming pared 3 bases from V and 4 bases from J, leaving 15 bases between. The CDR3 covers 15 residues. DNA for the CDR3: TGTGCCAGCAGCTTCCGCCCGGGTCAGTCAGAGACCCAGTACTTC. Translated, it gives CASSFRPGQSETQYF.

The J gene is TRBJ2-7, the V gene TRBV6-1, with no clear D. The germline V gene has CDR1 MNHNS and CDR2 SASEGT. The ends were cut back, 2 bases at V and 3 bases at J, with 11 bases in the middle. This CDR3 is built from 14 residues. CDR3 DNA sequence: TGTGCCAGCAGTGAACGGTACGCGGTCTACGAGCAGTACTTC. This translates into CASSERYAVYEQYF.

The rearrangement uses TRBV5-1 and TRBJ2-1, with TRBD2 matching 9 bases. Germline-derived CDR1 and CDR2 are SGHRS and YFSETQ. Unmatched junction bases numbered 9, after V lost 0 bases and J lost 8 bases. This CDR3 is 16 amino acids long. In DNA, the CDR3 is TGCGCCAGCAGCTTGGCGAGAGCGGGAGGAGCGGATGAGCAGTTCTTC. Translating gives CASSLARAGGADEQFF.

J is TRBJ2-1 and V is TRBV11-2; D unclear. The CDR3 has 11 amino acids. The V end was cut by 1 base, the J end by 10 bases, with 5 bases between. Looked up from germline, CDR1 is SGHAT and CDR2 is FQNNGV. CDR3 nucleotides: TGTGCCAGCAGCTTAGTACGGGAGCAGTTCTTC. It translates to CASSLVREQFF.

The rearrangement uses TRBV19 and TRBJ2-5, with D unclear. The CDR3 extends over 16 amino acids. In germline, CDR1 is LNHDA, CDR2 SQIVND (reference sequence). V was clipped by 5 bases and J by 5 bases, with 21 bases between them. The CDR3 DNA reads TGTGCCAGTAGTTCCCCCCGGACCCCGGCCATGGAGACCCAGTACTTC. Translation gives CASSSPRTPAMETQYF.

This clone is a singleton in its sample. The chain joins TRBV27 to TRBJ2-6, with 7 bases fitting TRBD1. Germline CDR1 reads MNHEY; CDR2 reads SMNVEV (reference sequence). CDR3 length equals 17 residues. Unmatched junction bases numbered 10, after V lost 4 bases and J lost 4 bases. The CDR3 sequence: CASSSTGAPVGANVLTF. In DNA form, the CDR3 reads TGTGCCAGCAGTTCCACAGGGGCGCCTGTCGGGGCCAACGTCCTGACTTTC.

Here the CDR3 reads CASSVLVNTEAFF. The CDR3 DNA reads TGTGCCAGCAGTGTTTTGGTGAACACTGAAGCTTTCTTT. The chain combines TRBV25-1 with TRBJ1-1; D not resolved. The CDR3 length is 13 residues. CDR1 and CDR2 from the germline V gene are MGHDK and SYGVNS. Between the trimmed V and J ends, which lost 4 bases and 0 bases, there was a span of 6 bases.

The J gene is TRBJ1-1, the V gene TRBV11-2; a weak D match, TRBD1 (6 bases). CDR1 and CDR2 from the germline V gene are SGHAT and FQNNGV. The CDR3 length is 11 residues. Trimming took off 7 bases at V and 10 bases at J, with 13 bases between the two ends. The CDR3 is CASTLGRGAFF. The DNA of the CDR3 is TGTGCCAGCACCCTGGGCAGGGGAGCTTTCTTT.

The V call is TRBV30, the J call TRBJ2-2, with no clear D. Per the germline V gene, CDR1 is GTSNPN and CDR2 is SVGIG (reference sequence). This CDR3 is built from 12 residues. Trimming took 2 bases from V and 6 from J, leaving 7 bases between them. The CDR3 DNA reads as TGTGCCTGGAGTCCCTACCCCGGGGAGCTGTTTTTT. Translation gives CAWSPYPGELFF.

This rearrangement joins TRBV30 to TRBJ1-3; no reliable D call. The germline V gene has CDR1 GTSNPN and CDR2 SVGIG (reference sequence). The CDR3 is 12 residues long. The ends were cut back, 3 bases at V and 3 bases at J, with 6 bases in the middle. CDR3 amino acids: CAWRPGGNTIYF. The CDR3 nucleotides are TGTGCCTGGAGGCCAGGTGGAAACACCATATATTTT.

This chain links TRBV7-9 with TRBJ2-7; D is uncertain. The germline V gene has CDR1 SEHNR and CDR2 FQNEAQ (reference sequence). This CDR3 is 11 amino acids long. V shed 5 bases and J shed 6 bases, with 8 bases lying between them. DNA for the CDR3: TGTGCCAGCAGCCCTGCGATCGAGCAGTACTTC. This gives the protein CASSPAIEQYF. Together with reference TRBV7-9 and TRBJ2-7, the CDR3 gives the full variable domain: DTGVSQNPRHKITKRGQNVTFRCDPISEHNRLYWYRQTLGQGPEFLTYFQNEAQLEKSRLLSDRFSAERPKGSFSTLEIQRTEQGDSAMYLCASSPAIEQYFGPGTRLTVT.

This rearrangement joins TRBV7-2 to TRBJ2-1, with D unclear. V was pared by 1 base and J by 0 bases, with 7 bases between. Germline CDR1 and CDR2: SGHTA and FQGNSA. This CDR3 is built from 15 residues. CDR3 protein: CASSLVVGSYNEQFF. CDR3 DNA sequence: TGTGCCAGCAGCTTAGTGGTCGGCTCCTACAATGAGCAGTTCTTC. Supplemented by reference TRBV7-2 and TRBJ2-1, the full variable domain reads GAGVSQSPSNKVTEKGKDVELRCDPISGHTALYWYRQSLGQGLEFLIYFQGNSAPDKSGLPSDRFSAERTGGSVSTLTIQRTQQEDSAVYLCASSLVVGSYNEQFFGPGTRLTVL.

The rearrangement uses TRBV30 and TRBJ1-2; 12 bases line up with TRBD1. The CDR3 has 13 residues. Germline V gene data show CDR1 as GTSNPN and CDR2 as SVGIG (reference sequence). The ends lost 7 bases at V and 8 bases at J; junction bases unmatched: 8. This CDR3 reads CASSRDRGQGYTF. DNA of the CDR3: TGTGCCTCCTCCCGGGACAGGGGGCAAGGCTACACCTTC.

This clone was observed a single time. The CDR3 region has the DNA TGCAGCGTCGGGGCTGGAGGGCGAGGCTACACCTTC. It codes for CSVGAGGRGYTF. V is TRBV29-1 and J is TRBJ1-2; D possibly corresponds to TRBD1 (5 bases). The CDR3 extends over 12 amino acids. The V gene lost 6 bases and the J gene lost 8 bases, with 16 bases spanning the gap. Germline V gene sequence: CDR1 SQVTM, CDR2 ANQGSEA. The whole variable domain, remainder taken from reference TRBV29-1 and TRBJ1-2, is SAVISQKPSRDICQRGTSLTIQCQVDSQVTMMFWYRQQPGQSLTLIATANQGSEATYESGFVIDKFPISRPNLTFSTLTVSNMSPEDSSIYLCSVGAGGRGYTFGSGTRLTVV.

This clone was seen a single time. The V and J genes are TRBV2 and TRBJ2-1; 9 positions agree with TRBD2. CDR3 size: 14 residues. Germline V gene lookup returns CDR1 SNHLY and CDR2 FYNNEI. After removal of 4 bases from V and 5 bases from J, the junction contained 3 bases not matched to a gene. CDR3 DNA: TGTGCCAGCAGTGGACTAGCGGCCAACAATGAGCAGTTCTTC. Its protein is CASSGLAANNEQFF. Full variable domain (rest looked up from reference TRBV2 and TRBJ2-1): EPEVTQTPSHQVTQMGQEVILRCVPISNHLYFYWYRQILGQKVEFLVSFYNNEISEKSEIFDDQFSVERPDGSNFTLKIRSTKLEDSAMYFCASSGLAANNEQFFGPGTRLTVL.